This T cell receptor beta chain was obtained from a study of response to subunit inactivated influenza vaccine. Notes on this clonotype: Its target is unknown.

Germline V gene sequence: CDR1 SGHVS, CDR2 FNYEAQ. The CDR3 length is 15 residues. With 5 bases removed from V and 0 bases from J, the gap between germline ends came to 8 bases. TCRdb re-called the RT-PCR reads with MiXCR, one entry per CDR3 protein. The sample has about 520,000 distinct CDR3 sequences; 25% are singletons. Study-wide points: After each seasonal influenza vaccination, few new T cells are recruited, the authors suggested.

This clonotype was obtained from a man aged 45 to 65 who received an inactivated influenza vaccine. The sequencing here drew on CD4+ T cells sorted from PBMCs, taken 5 days after vaccination. The V and J genes are TRBV7-6 and TRBJ1-6; D gene unclear. CDR3: CASSTLDSYNSPLHF. CDR3 DNA: TGTGCCAGCAGCACCTTAGACTCCTATAATTCACCCCTCCACTTT.